Listed below are T cell receptor beta chains from one sample, sequenced in a study of shared clonotypes between healthy human individuals. Data came from immunoSEQ multiplex PCR; TCRdb stores just in-frame clones and leaves some out. The table lists 850,000 to 1,100,000 clones, approximately 80% of them singletons, with 0.89% in the top ten. Sequencing was carried out using memory CD4+ T cells from PBMCs. The origin of the receptors is a man between 18 and 29 years old in good health. Some clones in this sample may be carry-over from other donors' samples. Each CDR3 is given without its conserved first and last residue. A D gene is named only where the DNA matches it firmly. Size values are once, few and many counts, or a class for expanded clones, and some rows have none.

ASSTSGTSGRAAAYNEQF	NA	TRBV7-3	TRBJ2-1	TRBD2
ASAPRSYNEQF	NA	TRBV4-1	TRBJ2-1	NA
ASRPGATEEYGYT	NA	TRBV5-1	TRBJ1-2	NA
ASSFGRVNEQF	NA	TRBV7-2	TRBJ2-1	NA
ASSTGIKNEQY	few	TRBV6-1	TRBJ2-7	NA
ASSEGANTEAF	NA	TRBV19	TRBJ1-1	TRBD1
AISEDRGREKLF	NA	TRBV10-3	TRBJ1-4	TRBD1
ASSEQGAGANVLT	NA	TRBV6-1	TRBJ2-6	TRBD1
AWSDSVTEAF	NA	TRBV30	TRBJ1-1	NA
ASRTPLTGGDGNTIY	NA	TRBV2	TRBJ1-3	TRBD1
ATGTGRAYEQY	NA	TRBV15	TRBJ2-7	TRBD1
ASSDGTARYEQY	NA	TRBV6-6	TRBJ2-7	TRBD1
ASSALSGRAYNEQF	NA	TRBV11-2	TRBJ2-1	TRBD2
ASKGPSRFRETQY	few	TRBV4-2	TRBJ2-5	NA
ASTENTRLNQPQH	NA	TRBV28	TRBJ1-5	NA
ASSQRDYEQY	NA	TRBV13	TRBJ2-7	NA
ASSLSRTPQDTQY	NA	TRBV5-1	TRBJ2-3	NA
ASSPEGQYSNQPQH	few	TRBV27	TRBJ1-5	TRBD1
ASSLTGTSEDTQY	NA	TRBV5-1	TRBJ2-3	TRBD2
AWSRPGQGSEQY	NA	TRBV30	TRBJ2-7	TRBD1
ASSQDVVGNYGYT	NA	TRBV14	TRBJ1-2	NA
ASSRREQY	NA	TRBV7-3	TRBJ2-7	NA
ASSLGQVYEQY	NA	TRBV11-2	TRBJ2-7	TRBD1
ASSSQGQNTEAF	NA	TRBV7-2	TRBJ1-1	NA
ASSLTQGITEAF	NA	TRBV7-9	TRBJ1-1	TRBD1
ASENRPGNTIY	NA	TRBV19	TRBJ1-3	NA
AISISGSSYEQY	few	TRBV10-3	TRBJ2-7	TRBD2
ASSATFQETQY	NA	TRBV9	TRBJ2-5	NA
ASSEYAVPAWEGRNEQF	NA	TRBV9	TRBJ2-1	TRBD2
ASSPGTLNEQF	NA	TRBV5-1	TRBJ2-1	NA
ASSPSGSSYNEQF	NA	TRBV5-1	TRBJ2-1	TRBD2
ASSFPDYEETQY	NA	TRBV6-6	TRBJ2-5	NA
ASSLSPPLAGEIHNEQF	NA	TRBV7-6	TRBJ2-1	TRBD2
ASSPRGIYNEQF	NA	TRBV27	TRBJ2-1	NA
SVRRDQRVETQY	NA	TRBV29-1	TRBJ2-5	NA
ASKGGINEKLF	once	TRBV2	TRBJ1-4	NA
ASSLGQGFGTIY	few	TRBV5-4	TRBJ1-3	TRBD1
ASNRGDEKLF	NA	TRBV6-4	TRBJ1-4	TRBD1
TSSPGDRSSYEQY	NA	TRBV1	TRBJ2-7	NA
ASRRQGLSSYEQY	few	TRBV6-1	TRBJ2-7	TRBD1
SVESSGNTDTQY	NA	TRBV29-1	TRBJ2-3	TRBD2